These 12 T cell receptor beta chains came from one sample sequenced in a study of T-cell memory formation after mild COVID-19. Via MiXCR, TCRdb re-called the 5' RACE reads, giving one row per CDR3 protein. The profile shows about 390,000 distinct CDR3 sequences, approximately 15% of them singletons. Sequenced input: PBMCs or a T cell subset sorted from them (not recorded which). The receptors were sampled from a young man who had mild COVID-19 (a few samples of this study predate the infection). Cell type and time point are not known.

CDR3 sequence reads: CASSSRVTSGGRKTQYF. The CDR3 coding sequence is TGTGCCAGCAGTTCCCGGGTGACTAGCGGGGGTAGGAAGACCCAGTACTTC. The chain combines TRBV2 with TRBJ2-5; TRBD2 aligns across 12 bases. V shed 5 bases, J shed 6 bases, and the junction held 13 bases outside the gene matches. The CDR3 contains 17 residues. Per germline, CDR1 SNHLY and CDR2 FYNNEI.

This clonotype has only one observation. The rearrangement uses TRBV6-5 and TRBJ1-1; a weak D match, TRBD1 (6 bases). The germline V and J ends were trimmed by 0 bases and 10 bases, with 18 bases remaining between them. Germline CDR1 is MNHEY and CDR2 is SVGAGI. This CDR3 spans 15 amino acids. The CDR3, as DNA: TGTGCCAGCAGTTACTCGATGGGCAGGGGCCTAAGAGCTTTCTTT. Translated, it gives CASSYSMGRGLRAFF.

The chain links TRBV4-2 to TRBJ1-6; maybe TRBD1 (5 bases). V dropped 0 bases and J dropped 0 bases, with 12 bases sitting between them. Germline CDR1 LGHNA, CDR2 YNFKEQ. The CDR3 consists of 18 residues. CDR3 coding DNA: TGTGCCAGCAGCCAAGACCTTTCAGGGCTCTCCTATAATTCACCCCTCCACTTT. Its translation is CASSQDLSGLSYNSPLHF.

The chain carries TRBV25-1 and TRBJ2-1; 8 bases agree with TRBD2. The V and J ends lost 7 bases and 9 bases, in that order; junction bases with no gene match: 14. In germline, CDR1 is MGHDK, CDR2 SYGVNS. CDR3 length: 15 residues. The CDR3 nucleotides read TGTGCCAGCAAGCGGGGGCCGGCATTATCGGGTGAGCAGTTCTTC. It yields the protein CASKRGPALSGEQFF.

Only one count was recorded for this clonotype. The rearrangement uses TRBV18 and TRBJ1-6, with 10 bases fitting TRBD1. The CDR3 runs 17 residues. The germline gives CDR1 KGHSH, CDR2 LQKENI. Losses at the gene ends were 4 bases for V and 10 bases for J; bases not matched to a gene: 13. CDR3: CASSQTGTGAPRSPLHF. The CDR3 DNA is TGTGCCAGCTCACAGACCGGGACAGGGGCCCCGAGATCACCCCTCCACTTT.

J is TRBJ2-7 and V is TRBV25-1, with 7 nucleotides matching TRBD1. The CDR3 extends over 14 amino acids. Germline V gives CDR1 MGHDK, CDR2 SYGVNS. The trim removed 3 bases at V and 2 bases at J, leaving 4 bases unmatched. For the CDR3, the DNA is TGTGCCAGCAGTGAGAAGACAGGGACCTACGAGCAGTACGTC. Amino acids: CASSEKTGTYEQYV.

The CDR3 DNA reads TGCAGTGCTAGCCGGCCAGCGGGGGGGCTGGAAAATCAGTTCTTC. Protein sequence: CSASRPAGGLENQFF. J is TRBJ2-1 and V is TRBV20-1; 10 nucleotides line up with TRBD2. There are 15 residues in the CDR3. Germline CDR1 reads DFQATT; CDR2 reads SNEGSKA (reference sequence). V shed 3 bases and J 13 bases; nucleotides not matched to a gene: 15.

This clonotype has just a few counts. The chain employs TRBV7-3 and TRBJ2-5; D is undetermined. CDR1 and CDR2 (germline): SGHTA, FQGTGA. V lost 5 bases and J lost 2, with 12 bases in between. The CDR3 contains 14 residues. DNA of the CDR3: TGTGCCAGCAGCCCCTCCCCATCGCAAGAGACCCAGTACTTC. Translation: CASSPSPSQETQYF.

Points on this clonotype: The germline gene is not matched at one end of the junction; a read error may be the cause. The rearrangement uses TRBV30 and TRBJ2-1, with 8 bases identical to TRBD2. The V gene's germline CDR1 is GTSNPN and CDR2 SVGIG (reference sequence). CDR3 length equals 13 residues. The CDR3 region has the DNA TGTACCTGGAGTAAGACATTAGCGGGGGAGCAGTTCTTC. It specifies CTWSKTLAGEQFF. Variable domain in full (rest from reference TRBV30 and TRBJ2-1): SQTIHQWPATLVQPVGSPLSLECTVEGTSNPNLYWYRQAAGRGLQLLFYSVGIGQISSEVPQNLSASRPQDRQFILSSKKLLLSDSGFYLCTWSKTLAGEQFFGPGTRLTVL.

Concerning this clonotype: The junction differs from germline at one of its ends, possibly a read error. The gene calls are TRBV7-2 and TRBJ2-2, with 11 bases identical to TRBD2. The CDR3 is 16 amino acids. Germline CDR1 reads SGHTA; CDR2 reads FQGNSA. This chain's CDR3 is CASSLAGGFNTGELFF. Written as DNA, the CDR3 is TGTGCCAGCAGTTTAGCGGGGGGGTTTAACACCGGGGAGCTGTTTTTT.

V usage is TRBV24-1 and J usage is TRBJ2-1; D remains unclear. The V and J ends lost 3 bases and 5 bases respectively, with 22 bases between them. This CDR3 has 18 amino acids. Germline-derived CDR1 and CDR2 are KGHDR and SFDVKD. CDR3 region: CATSDPSFRVGQNNEQFF. CDR3 in DNA: TGTGCCACCAGTGATCCCTCTTTTCGGGTTGGTCAAAACAATGAGCAGTTCTTC.

The chain is built from TRBV12-3 or TRBV12-4 and TRBJ1-6; weak D call: TRBD1 (5 bases). This CDR3 spans 15 amino acids. Deletions cut 0 bases from V and 7 bases from J, with 10 bases between. Here the CDR3 reads CASSLAGGGNSPLHF. The CDR3, as DNA: TGTGCCAGCAGTTTAGCCGGGGGGGGAAATTCACCCCTCCACTTT.